This T cell receptor beta chain was sequenced in a study of CD8+ T cells in alopecia areata. Study summary: It was oral tofacitinib, at 5 to 10 mg twice daily, that treated patients received.

Stated treatment: oral pan-JAK inhibitor, 5-10 mg twice daily. Alopecia areata patients provided lesional scalp punch biopsies and peripheral blood. Points from the study as a whole: Many expanded lesional clones remained in scalp and blood on tofacitinib.

Once RNA had been extracted, it was reverse transcribed into cDNA to act as the sequencing template. Assay used: immunoSEQ multiplex PCR; TCRdb lists only in-frame clones, some missing. Seen here are approximately 90,000 clones, around three quarters observed once, and the top ten hold roughly 17%. A single count supports this clone. The antigen remains unidentified. The source is a human donor with alopecia areata. Sample: CD8+ T cells sorted from blood, taken at approximately week 42, from a patient treated with tofacitinib.

CDR3 in DNA: TGTGCCAGCAGCGTAGCGGGACAGGGGGAATACGAGCAGTACTTC. As protein: CASSVAGQGEYEQYF. The chain uses TRBV9 and TRBJ2-7; 11 bases line up with TRBD1. In germline, CDR1 is SGDLS, CDR2 YYNGEE. This CDR3 spans 15 amino acids. Trimming at V came to 0 bases and at J to 4 bases, leaving 3 bases not matched to a gene.